What follows are 11 T cell receptor beta chains derived from one specimen sequenced in a study of identical twins. Via MiXCR, TCRdb re-called the 5' RACE reads, giving one row per CDR3 protein. In the table there are around 250,000 distinct CDR3 sequences, under 8.5% of which are singletons. This sample was shared with a second study, whose subject was T cells expressing NK-cell markers.

The sequenced material came from CD8+ T cells sorted from blood. The source is a woman younger than 30 in good health.

This chain uses TRBV5-1 with TRBJ1-1; D not certain. The germline CDR1 and CDR2 sequences are SGHRS and YFSETQ. The CDR3 sequence is 13 residues long. V was pared by 3 bases and J by 0 bases, with 6 bases between. CDR3 DNA: TGCGCCAGCAGCTGGACCATGAACACTGAAGCTTTCTTT. This sequence encodes CASSWTMNTEAFF. Drawing the rest from reference TRBV5-1 and TRBJ1-1, the complete variable domain is KAGVTQTPRYLIKTRGQQVTLSCSPISGHRSVSWYQQTPGQGLQFLFEYFSETQRNKGNFPGRFSGRQFSNSRSEMNVSTLELGDSALYLCASSWTMNTEAFFGQGTRLTVV.

This clonotype was observed a few times. The chain links TRBV27 to TRBJ1-2; TRBD1 is a possible D gene (5 bases). The V gene lost 4 bases and the J gene lost 8 bases, with 14 bases spanning the gap. The germline V gene encodes CDR1 MNHEY and CDR2 SMNVEV (reference sequence). This CDR3 contains 13 residues. The CDR3 is CASSYGAQKGYTF. CDR3 sequence (DNA): TGTGCCAGCAGTTATGGGGCGCAGAAAGGCTACACCTTC.

The chain links TRBV29-1 to TRBJ2-2; D not certain. CDR1 and CDR2 from the germline V gene are SQVTM and ANQGSEA. The CDR3 is 12 amino acids. V shed 1 base and J shed 6 bases, with 6 bases lying between them. CDR3 nucleotides: TGCAGCGTTGAAGCCCCCCCCGGGGAGCTGTTTTTT. This translates into CSVEAPPGELFF.

This sequence joins TRBV12-5 and TRBJ1-2; no firm D call. CDR1 LGHNT and CDR2 FRNRAP come from the germline V gene. The CDR3 extends over 11 amino acids. The germline V and J ends were trimmed by 6 bases and 7 bases, with 9 bases remaining between them. The CDR3 bases are TGTGCTAGTGGAGACGGGAGTGGCTACACCTTC. Translated: CASGDGSGYTF. The variable domain in full, completed from reference TRBV12-5 and TRBJ1-2, reads DARVTQTPRHKVTEMGQEVTMRCQPILGHNTVFWYRQTMMQGLELLAYFRNRAPLDDSGMPKDRFSAEMPDATLATLKIQPSEPRDSAVYFCASGDGSGYTFGSGTRLTVV.

This clonotype was recorded a few times. This chain uses TRBV20-1 with TRBJ2-3; 8 bases are shared with TRBD2. The V gene end was trimmed by 2 bases and the J gene end by 0 bases; junction bases not matched to a gene: 10. The germline V gene encodes CDR1 DFQATT and CDR2 SNEGSKA (reference sequence). The CDR3 length is 17 residues. The DNA for the CDR3 is TGCAGTGCTAGATCAGCCCCTAGACTAGCGAGCACAGATACGCAGTATTTT. Its protein product is CSARSAPRLASTDTQYF.

The table lists this clonotype with many counts. The rearrangement links TRBV12-3 or TRBV12-4 to TRBJ1-1, with D perhaps matching TRBD1 (6 bases). V was pared by 5 bases and J by 4 bases, with 11 bases between. The CDR3 is 13 amino acids. The CDR3 loop is CASSLGQTTEAFF. In DNA form, the CDR3 reads TGTGCCAGCAGTCTCGGACAGACCACTGAAGCTTTCTTT.

This clonotype has ten or more counts. The V and J genes are TRBV6-1 and TRBJ2-7; 11 nucleotides align to TRBD2. This CDR3 contains 16 residues. The germline gives CDR1 MNHNS, CDR2 SASEGT. The V gene end was trimmed by 7 bases and the J gene end by 0 bases; junction bases not matched to a gene: 8. This chain's CDR3 is CASTEGLADSSYEQYF. The CDR3 DNA sequence: TGTGCCAGCACTGAGGGACTAGCGGATTCCTCCTACGAGCAGTACTTC.

The V gene is TRBV7-9, the J gene TRBJ1-1; D unclear. From germline, CDR1 is SEHNR and CDR2 FQNEAQ (reference sequence). Trimming removed 4 bases at V and 3 bases at J, with 6 bases between. The CDR3 contains 12 residues. The CDR3 is CASSSQDTEAFF. The CDR3 region has the DNA TGTGCCAGCAGCTCTCAGGACACTGAAGCTTTCTTT.

The chain recombines TRBV20-1 with TRBJ2-3; TRBD2 aligns across 7 bases. The CDR3 runs 16 residues. Germline CDR1 is DFQATT and CDR2 is SNEGSKA (reference sequence). V trimming: 6 bases; J trimming: 7 bases; junction bases outside the gene matches: 19. CDR3 residues: CSAPLPLADWGNTQYF. As DNA, the CDR3 is TGCAGTGCCCCTCTGCCCCTAGCGGATTGGGGTAATACGCAGTATTTT.

This clonotype was observed at least ten times. V gene TRBV7-6 combines with J gene TRBJ2-1; no firm D call. Trimming took 7 bases from V and 11 from J, leaving 12 bases between them. The CDR3 runs 11 residues. In germline, CDR1 is SGHVS, CDR2 FNYEAQ. The CDR3 protein is CASTLYLKQFF. The CDR3 DNA sequence: TGTGCCAGCACCTTGTATCTGAAGCAGTTCTTC.

This clonotype occurred a few times. The gene calls are TRBV27 and TRBJ1-1; D not certain. This CDR3 comprises 13 residues. Germline-derived CDR1 and CDR2 are MNHEY and SMNVEV (reference sequence). With 5 bases removed from V and 7 bases from J, the gap between germline ends came to 14 bases. The CDR3 here is CASSPLDLFEAFF. The CDR3, as DNA: TGTGCCAGCAGTCCGCTGGACCTATTTGAAGCTTTCTTT.